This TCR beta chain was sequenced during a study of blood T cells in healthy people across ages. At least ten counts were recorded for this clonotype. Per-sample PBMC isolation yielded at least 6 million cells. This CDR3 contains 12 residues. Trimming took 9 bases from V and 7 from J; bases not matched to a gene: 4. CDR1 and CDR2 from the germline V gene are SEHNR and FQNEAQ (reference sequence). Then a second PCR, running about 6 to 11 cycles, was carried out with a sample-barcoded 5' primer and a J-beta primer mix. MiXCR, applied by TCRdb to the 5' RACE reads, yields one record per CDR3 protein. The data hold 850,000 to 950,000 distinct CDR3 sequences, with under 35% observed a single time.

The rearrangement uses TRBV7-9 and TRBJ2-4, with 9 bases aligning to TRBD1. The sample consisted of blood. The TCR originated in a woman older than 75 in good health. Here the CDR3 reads CASQTGGNIQYF. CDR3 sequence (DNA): TGTGCCAGTCAGACAGGGGGGAACATTCAGTACTTC.